Presented here are 19 T cell receptor beta chains from one specimen sequenced in a study of OX40 agonist ivuxolimab in advanced cancers. Sequencing was performed with immunoSEQ multiplex PCR; in TCRdb, only in-frame clones are kept and a portion is missing. Of about 48,000 clones listed, about 81% are singletons. The sequencing used CD4+ or CD8+ T cells sorted from blood, collected in a trial of the OX40 agonist ivuxolimab. Every receptor here comes from an adult with an advanced solid tumor such as melanoma, head and neck, liver or kidney cancer.

This clone was picked up one time. The rearrangement links TRBV19 to TRBJ1-1, with D unclear. There are 14 residues in the CDR3. V was clipped by 1 base and J by 4 bases, with 10 bases between them. Germline loops: CDR1 LNHDA, CDR2 SQIVND (reference sequence). In DNA, the CDR3 is TGTGCCAGTAGTATAGCCAGTAGGAGCACTGAAGCTTTCTTT. Translation gives CASSIASRSTEAFF.

This clone was detected once. The chain carries TRBV10-2 and TRBJ2-7, with D perhaps TRBD1 (6 bases). CDR1 is WSHSY and CDR2 is SAAADI in the germline V gene. V gave up 6 bases and J gave up 3 bases, with 12 bases separating them. The CDR3 has 13 residues. The CDR3 DNA is TGCGCCAGCAGCAAGGACAGCCTCTACGAGCAGTACTTC. This gives the protein CASSKDSLYEQYF.

This sequence joins TRBV2 and TRBJ1-4; D is possibly TRBD1 (5 bases). V lost 3 bases and J lost 7, with 9 bases in between. Germline CDR1 SNHLY, CDR2 FYNNEI. CDR3 length: 13 residues. The CDR3 bases are TGTGCCAGCAGTGATGGGGCACCTGAAAAACTGTTTTTT. This translates into CASSDGAPEKLFF.

This sequence joins TRBV7-8 and TRBJ1-1; D might be TRBD1 (5 bases). Germline-derived CDR1 and CDR2 are SGHVS and FQNEAQ. This CDR3 is built from 14 residues. Between the trimmed V and J ends, which lost 0 bases and 5 bases, there was a span of 10 bases. CDR3 in amino acids: CASSLALGGTEAFF. The CDR3 bases are TGTGCCAGCAGCTTAGCGCTGGGGGGGACTGAAGCTTTCTTT.

The chain joins TRBV29-1 to TRBJ1-1, with D uncertain. Germline V gene data show CDR1 as SQVTM and CDR2 as ANQGSEA. The CDR3 length is 10 residues. Trimming left V 2 bases short and J 11 bases short, with 9 bases between. The CDR3 protein is CSVEWGAAFF. CDR3 coding DNA: TGCAGCGTTGAATGGGGAGCGGCTTTCTTT.

This chain uses TRBV5-8 with TRBJ1-1; possibly TRBD1 for D (6 bases). From germline, CDR1 is SGHTS and CDR2 YDEGEE. The CDR3 length is 14 residues. The V gene lost 4 bases and the J gene lost 6 bases, with 16 bases spanning the gap. The CDR3 spells CASSQRVGAAEAFF. CDR3 bases: TGTGCCAGCAGCCAGCGGGTGGGGGCCGCTGAAGCTTTCTTT.

V usage is TRBV6-1 and J usage is TRBJ1-2, with D hard to call. The length of the CDR3 is 13 residues. With 4 bases removed from V and 6 bases from J, the gap between germline ends came to 12 bases. Germline CDR1 reads MNHNS; CDR2 reads SASEGT. The DNA for the CDR3 is TGTGCCAGCAGTGCTCAGGACTACCATGGCTACACCTTC. Amino acid sequence: CASSAQDYHGYTF.

Only one count was recorded for this clone. The V call is TRBV9, the J call TRBJ2-1; a weak D match, TRBD2 (6 bases). The germline V and J ends were trimmed by 1 base and 2 bases, with 10 bases remaining between them. This CDR3 spans 15 amino acids. CDR1 and CDR2 from the germline V gene are SGDLS and YYNGEE. DNA of the CDR3: TGTGCCAGCAGCGTATCCGGGACTCCCTACAATGAGCAGTTCTTC. It codes for CASSVSGTPYNEQFF. Looking up the rest from reference TRBV9 and TRBJ2-1 gives the full variable domain: DSGVTQTPKHLITATGQRVTLRCSPRSGDLSVYWYQQSLDQGLQFLIQYYNGEERAKGNILERFSAQQFPDLHSELNLSSLELGDSALYFCASSVSGTPYNEQFFGPGTRLTVL.

This clone was counted a few times. The chain links TRBV5-6 to TRBJ1-1; D gene ambiguous. Germline loops: CDR1 SGHDT, CDR2 YYEEEE. Between the trimmed V and J ends, which lost 3 bases and 1 base, there was a span of 10 bases. The CDR3 is 14 amino acids. The CDR3 DNA sequence: TGTGCCAGCAGCTACGGACCGACGAACACTGAAGCTTTCTTT. The encoded protein is CASSYGPTNTEAFF. Full variable domain (remainder filled in from reference TRBV5-6 and TRBJ1-1): DAGVTQSPTHLIKTRGQQVTLRCSPKSGHDTVSWYQQALGQGPQFIFQYYEEEERQRGNFPDRFSGHQFPNYSSELNVNALLLGDSALYLCASSYGPTNTEAFFGQGTRLTVV.

The gene calls are TRBV10-2 and TRBJ1-1; D might be TRBD1 (5 bases). The CDR3 totals 14 residues. Germline CDR1 and CDR2: WSHSY and SAAADI. Deletions cut 8 bases from V and 6 bases from J, with 19 bases between. CDR3 protein: CASLRDPNASEAFF. The CDR3 nucleotides read TGCGCCAGCCTCCGGGACCCTAATGCCTCTGAAGCTTTCTTT.

The chain recombines TRBV7-6 with TRBJ2-7; TRBD2 matches 7 bases. CDR1 and CDR2 (germline): SGHVS, FNYEAQ. The junction had 8 bases not matched to a gene; V was cut back by 3 bases and J by 3 bases. This CDR3 region has 15 residues. CDR3 loop: CASSLPGRPNYEQYF. The DNA of the CDR3 is TGTGCCAGCAGCTTGCCCGGGAGGCCTAACTACGAGCAGTACTTC.

The chain carries TRBV14 and TRBJ2-1; 9 nucleotides align to TRBD2. CDR3 length: 15 amino acids. The trim removed 1 base at V and 12 bases at J, leaving 10 bases unmatched. Germline assignment: CDR1 SGHDN and CDR2 FVKESK. CDR3 sequence reads: CASSQGYGSGRSQFF. The CDR3 DNA reads as TGTGCCAGCAGCCAAGGTTATGGTAGCGGGAGATCGCAGTTCTTC.

This clone has just a few counts. The chain recombines TRBV7-2 with TRBJ2-2; 10 bases fit TRBD2. V shed 4 bases and J 1 base; nucleotides not matched to a gene: 3. Germline V gene sequence: CDR1 SGHTA, CDR2 FQGNSA. The CDR3 loop spans 16 amino acids. The DNA for the CDR3 is TGTGCCAGCAGCTCAAGGACTAGCGGGAACACCGGGGAGCTGTTTTTT. Translated: CASSSRTSGNTGELFF.

This clone appeared once. The rearrangement joins TRBV9 to TRBJ2-1; 14 bases agree with TRBD2. The CDR3 totals 18 residues. Germline V gene sequence: CDR1 SGDLS, CDR2 YYNGEE. The ends lost 2 bases at V and 0 bases at J; junction bases unmatched: 4. CDR3 sequence reads: CASSVTGTSGSSYNEQFF. The CDR3 DNA reads as TGTGCCAGCAGCGTTACCGGGACTAGCGGGAGCTCCTACAATGAGCAGTTCTTC. Full variable domain (rest looked up from reference TRBV9 and TRBJ2-1): DSGVTQTPKHLITATGQRVTLRCSPRSGDLSVYWYQQSLDQGLQFLIQYYNGEERAKGNILERFSAQQFPDLHSELNLSSLELGDSALYFCASSVTGTSGSSYNEQFFGPGTRLTVL.

V and J are TRBV27 and TRBJ2-7, with D possibly being TRBD2 (5 bases). V lost 2 bases, J lost 7 bases, and 9 bases lay in between. The germline gives CDR1 MNHEY, CDR2 SMNVEV (reference sequence). This CDR3 comprises 12 residues. The CDR3, as DNA: TGTGCCAGCAGTTTACCGGGGTGGGAGCAGTACTTC. This gives the protein CASSLPGWEQYF.

This clone was recorded only once. The rearrangement uses TRBV2 and TRBJ2-3; D tentatively fits TRBD1 or TRBD2 (5 bases each). The V gene's germline CDR1 is SNHLY and CDR2 FYNNEI. The V gene lost 0 bases and the J gene lost 2 bases, with 9 bases spanning the gap. The CDR3 is made up of 15 amino acids. The DNA for the CDR3 is TGTGCCAGCAGTGAAGCAGGGACGGACACAGATACGCAGTATTTT. Amino acid sequence: CASSEAGTDTDTQYF.

This sequence joins TRBV9 and TRBJ1-4, with 7 bases fitting TRBD1. The germline gives CDR1 SGDLS, CDR2 YYNGEE. This CDR3 comprises 15 residues. V dropped 0 bases and J dropped 7; count of bases not matched to a gene: 6. This CDR3 is CASSVGPGGVEKLFF. The CDR3 bases are TGTGCCAGCAGCGTAGGTCCAGGGGGAGTTGAAAAACTGTTTTTT.

The chain joins TRBV4-3 to TRBJ2-3; 9 bases align to TRBD2. CDR1 and CDR2 from the germline V gene are LGHNA and YSLEER. The CDR3 is 16 residues long. With 0 bases clipped from V and 4 bases from J, the junction kept 5 bases outside the gene matches. Here the CDR3 DNA reads TGCGCCAGCAGCCAAGATTTAGCGGGAGCAGCAGATACGCAGTATTTT. It translates to CASSQDLAGAADTQYF.

J is TRBJ2-2 and V is TRBV5-8, with D hard to call. Germline values: CDR1 SGHTS, CDR2 YDEGEE. The CDR3 sequence is 13 residues long. V lost 1 base and J 9 bases, leaving 10 bases between the germline ends. In DNA form, the CDR3 reads TGTGCCAGCAGCTTGCAGGAAGCCCGGGAGCTGTTTTTT. Translation gives CASSLQEARELFF.